These 30 T cell receptor beta chains were all obtained from the same sample, sequenced in a study of blood T cells in healthy people across ages. Sample-barcoded 5' priming and a J-beta primer mix drove a second PCR of about 7 to 11 cycles. From the 5' RACE reads, TCRdb called clonotypes with MiXCR, one entry per CDR3 protein. The sample yields about 730,000 distinct CDR3 sequences, about 40% seen once. The sequencing input was blood. These receptor sequences come from a woman aged 60-75 years in good health.

V and J are TRBV5-1 and TRBJ1-6, with a possible D match to TRBD1 (6 bases). This CDR3 is built from 16 residues. V was cut by 1 base and J by 7 bases, with 15 bases left in between. CDR1 is SGHRS, CDR2 YFSETQ, per germline. CDR3 nucleotides: TGCGCCAGCAGCTTGTCGGGGGGCACTCCCAATTCACCCCTCCACTTT. It codes for CASSLSGGTPNSPLHF.

This chain links TRBV7-9 with TRBJ2-2; TRBD1 is a possible D gene (9 bases). The length of the CDR3 is 17 residues. Germline CDR1 SEHNR, CDR2 FQNEAQ (reference sequence). V was pared by 3 bases and J by 4 bases, with 18 bases between. CDR3 in amino acids: CASSFGSGTGFTGELFF. DNA of the CDR3: TGTGCCAGCAGCTTTGGTAGCGGGACAGGGTTCACCGGGGAGCTGTTTTTT.

This clonotype has more than one count but fewer than ten. The rearrangement joins TRBV7-9 to TRBJ2-3; D may be TRBD1 (6 bases). The CDR3 covers 15 residues. V was shortened by 2 bases and J by 4 bases, with 13 bases between the two germline ends. Per the germline V gene, CDR1 is SEHNR and CDR2 is FQNEAQ (reference sequence). This CDR3 reads CASSLIEGGPDTQYF. The DNA for the CDR3 is TGTGCCAGCAGCTTAATCGAAGGGGGTCCAGATACGCAGTATTTT.

This clonotype was picked up many times. This chain connects TRBV11-2 to TRBJ2-3; 10 nucleotides match TRBD1. V gave up 1 base and J gave up 3 bases; unmatched junction bases: 7. The CDR3 consists of 17 residues. From germline, CDR1 is SGHAT and CDR2 FQNNGV. CDR3 sequence (DNA): TGTGCCAGCAGCTTAGTGGCCGGGACAGGGGTGACAGATACGCAGTATTTT. It translates to CASSLVAGTGVTDTQYF.

This chain joins TRBV20-1 and TRBJ2-1, with D possibly TRBD2 on 6 matching bases. Germline V gives CDR1 DFQATT, CDR2 SNEGSKA (reference sequence). CDR3 length equals 15 residues. The V end lost 6 bases, the J end lost 9 bases, and 24 bases lay between the germline ends. For the CDR3, the DNA is TGCAGTGCCATCGAACTAGCCTACGGGATCGTTGAGCAGTTCTTC. Amino acids: CSAIELAYGIVEQFF.

A few counts support this clonotype. The V call is TRBV7-9, the J call TRBJ2-1; TRBD1 agrees at 7 bases. This CDR3 contains 15 residues. CDR1 and CDR2 from the germline V gene are SEHNR and FQNEAQ (reference sequence). V lost 5 bases to trimming and J lost 5 bases; unmatched junction nucleotides: 9. CDR3 amino acids: CASSHLGTDHNEQFF. CDR3 nucleotide sequence: TGTGCCAGCAGCCACCTCGGGACAGACCACAATGAGCAGTTCTTC.

This clonotype came up a few times. V usage is TRBV20-1 and J usage is TRBJ1-2; TRBD1 is a possible D gene (5 bases). V was shortened by 6 bases and J by 4 bases, with 18 bases between the two germline ends. This CDR3 has 14 residues. Per the germline V gene, CDR1 is DFQATT and CDR2 is SNEGSKA (reference sequence). The chain's CDR3 is CSAGPSGVVYGYTF. CDR3 DNA: TGCAGTGCGGGACCTAGCGGGGTAGTCTATGGCTACACCTTC.

This clonotype was picked up a small number of times. This rearrangement joins TRBV7-9 to TRBJ2-1; D could derive from TRBD1 or TRBD2 (6 bases each). Trimming stripped 5 bases from V and 7 bases from J, with 21 bases between. Germline CDR1 is SEHNR and CDR2 is FQNEAQ (reference sequence). This CDR3 is built from 16 residues. CDR3 DNA: TGTGCCAGCAGCGGGCTAGGGGGGCCCGGAGGGAATGAGCAGTTCTTC. Its translation: CASSGLGGPGGNEQFF.

The rearrangement uses TRBV18 and TRBJ2-4; 8 positions match TRBD1. The J call may be wrong; the DNA end is better matched by TRBJ2-7. Germline V lookup: CDR1 KGHSH, CDR2 LQKENI. The CDR3 consists of 17 residues. In DNA form, the CDR3 reads TGTGCCAGCTCACCACTTGCGACAGGGGACGGTATCTACGAGCAGTACTTC. It translates to CASSPLATGDGIYEQYF.

This chain joins TRBV7-9 and TRBJ2-1; perhaps TRBD1 as D (8 bases). The V gene lost 3 bases and the J gene lost 8 bases, with 17 bases spanning the gap. The CDR3 covers 15 residues. Germline V gene data show CDR1 as SEHNR and CDR2 as FQNEAQ (reference sequence). The CDR3 protein is CASSFTGGGDDEQFF. CDR3 nucleotide sequence: TGTGCCAGCAGCTTTACAGGGGGAGGGGATGATGAGCAGTTCTTC.

The chain is built from TRBV7-3 and TRBJ2-7; D may be TRBD2 (6 bases). The CDR3 spans 15 residues. The V gene lost 6 bases and the J gene lost 7 bases, with 22 bases spanning the gap. Germline CDR1 is SGHTA and CDR2 is FQGTGA. CDR3 coding DNA: TGTGCCAGCAGTCTCGGGGGTGAGGACTTCAATGAGCAGTACTTC. As protein: CASSLGGEDFNEQYF.

The table lists this clonotype with a few counts. V is TRBV15 and J is TRBJ2-1, with TRBD1 matching 11 bases. The CDR3 is 18 residues long. Trimming took 3 bases from V and 7 from J; bases not matched to a gene: 14. CDR1 LNHNV and CDR2 YYDKDF come from the germline V gene (reference sequence). CDR3 DNA: TGTGCCACCAGCAGGGATACTGTTGGGACAGGGGGTGGAAATGAGCAGTTCTTC. It is translated as CATSRDTVGTGGGNEQFF. Full variable domain (rest looked up from reference TRBV15 and TRBJ2-1): DAMVIQNPRYQVTQFGKPVTLSCSQTLNHNVMYWYQQKSSQAPKLLFHYYDKDFNNEADTPDNFQSRRPNTSFCFLDIRSPGLGDTAMYLCATSRDTVGTGGGNEQFFGPGTRLTVL.

This chain links TRBV2 with TRBJ1-5, with 11 bases fitting TRBD1. V lost 0 bases to trimming and J lost 2 bases; unmatched junction nucleotides: 12. The CDR3 extends over 20 amino acids. CDR1 SNHLY and CDR2 FYNNEI come from the germline V gene. As DNA, the CDR3 is TGTGCCAGCAGTGAAGCGGACAGGGGGCTTTGGAAAGTTCGCAATCAGCCCCAGCATTTT. Its protein is CASSEADRGLWKVRNQPQHF.

This clonotype has more than one count but fewer than ten. The V gene is TRBV6-2 or TRBV6-3, the J gene TRBJ2-3; 15 bases are shared with TRBD2. Germline assignment: CDR1 MNHEY and CDR2 SVGEGT. The CDR3 length is 16 residues. The junction had 6 bases not matched to a gene; V was cut back by 7 bases and J by 4 bases. The CDR3 here is CASIPGLAGGADTQYF. CDR3 coding DNA: TGTGCCAGCATACCGGGACTAGCGGGAGGAGCAGATACGCAGTATTTT.

CDR3 protein: CASSQVTGAGYGYTF. CDR3 nucleotides: TGTGCCAGCAGCCAAGTAACGGGGGCTGGGTATGGCTACACCTTC. The chain recombines TRBV3-1 with TRBJ1-2, with TRBD1 as a possible D gene (6 bases). The CDR3 extends over 15 amino acids. The V end lost 1 base, the J end lost 5 bases, and 14 bases lay between the germline ends. CDR1 and CDR2 from the germline V gene are LGHDT and YNNKEL (reference sequence).

Ten or more counts support this clonotype. The chain employs TRBV7-2 and TRBJ1-2; TRBD1 matches 7 bases. The V gene's germline CDR1 is SGHTA and CDR2 FQGNSA. After removal of 0 bases from V and 2 bases from J, the junction contained 0 bases not matched to a gene. This CDR3 spans 14 amino acids. CDR3 sequence: CASSLATGNYGYTF. CDR3 nucleotide sequence: TGTGCCAGCAGCTTAGCGACAGGGAACTATGGCTACACCTTC. Full variable domain (outside the CDR3, taken from reference TRBV7-2 and TRBJ1-2): GAGVSQSPSNKVTEKGKDVELRCDPISGHTALYWYRQSLGQGLEFLIYFQGNSAPDKSGLPSDRFSAERTGGSVSTLTIQRTQQEDSAVYLCASSLATGNYGYTFGSGTRLTVV.

The chain carries TRBV12-3 or TRBV12-4 and TRBJ1-6; D is ambiguous. The CDR3 is 12 amino acids. Between the trimmed V and J ends, which lost 1 base and 12 bases, there was a span of 7 bases. The CDR3 reads CASSLDPEPLHF. CDR3 DNA: TGTGCCAGCAGTTTAGACCCTGAACCCCTCCACTTT.

This chain uses TRBV7-6 with TRBJ1-2; D is possibly TRBD1 (5 bases). The CDR3 spans 15 residues. Trimming cost V 1 base and J 8 bases, with 17 bases left between them. Germline lookup yields CDR1 SGHVS and CDR2 FNYEAQ. The CDR3 here is CASSLDYQGIGGYTF. CDR3 DNA sequence: TGTGCCAGCAGCTTAGACTATCAGGGCATCGGCGGCTACACCTTC.

The J gene is TRBJ2-1, the V gene TRBV28; TRBD2 might be the D (5 bases). V dropped 7 bases and J dropped 0 bases, with 13 bases sitting between them. Germline-derived CDR1 and CDR2 are MDHEN and SYDVKM. The CDR3 extends over 15 amino acids. The chain's CDR3 is CASTFMGSSYNEQFF. CDR3 nucleotides: TGTGCCAGCACCTTTATGGGGAGCTCCTACAATGAGCAGTTCTTC.

The chain couples TRBV6-5 to TRBJ1-1; possibly TRBD1 for D (5 bases). The CDR3 is 14 residues long. Looked up from germline, CDR1 is MNHEY and CDR2 is SVGAGI. The ends were cut back, 1 base at V and 7 bases at J, with 13 bases in the middle. CDR3 amino acids: CASSYFGAENEAFF. The DNA for the CDR3 is TGTGCCAGCAGTTACTTCGGGGCCGAGAATGAAGCTTTCTTT.

This sequence joins TRBV13 and TRBJ2-3, with 10 nucleotides matching TRBD2. Germline V gene data show CDR1 as PRHDT and CDR2 as FYEKMQ (reference sequence). Germline trimming cut 5 bases from V and 4 bases from J; bases unmatched to any gene: 12. The length of the CDR3 is 17 residues. CDR3 sequence: CASSQKGLAKWADTQYF. CDR3 nucleotides: TGTGCCAGCAGCCAAAAGGGACTAGCGAAATGGGCAGATACGCAGTATTTT.

In this sample, this clonotype turned up a few times. The J gene is TRBJ2-1, the V gene TRBV18, with 8 bases that match TRBD1. The CDR3 is 14 amino acids. With V trimmed by 2 bases and J by 5 bases, 2 bases remained unmatched. Germline V gene sequence: CDR1 KGHSH, CDR2 LQKENI. The CDR3 sequence is CASSPRGQDNEQFF. The CDR3 DNA is TGTGCCAGCTCACCAAGGGGACAGGACAATGAGCAGTTCTTC.

This clonotype was seen repeatedly, ten times or more. This chain connects TRBV29-1 to TRBJ2-7; 8 nucleotides match TRBD2. The CDR3 sequence is 13 residues long. J was trimmed by 7 bases and V by 7 bases; bases with no gene match: 12. Germline V CDR1 and CDR2: SQVTM, ANQGSEA. The CDR3 bases are TGCAGCGCCGGGGGGGACACCTACAATGAGCAGTACTTC. This translates into CSAGGDTYNEQYF.

This rearrangement joins TRBV6-5 to TRBJ1-1; D remains ambiguous. V was pared by 9 bases and J by 7 bases, with 18 bases between. The CDR3 runs to 13 residues. The V gene's germline CDR1 is MNHEY and CDR2 SVGAGI. DNA for the CDR3: TGTGCCAGTCACTCCAATGACAACCGTGAAGCTTTCTTT. This gives the protein CASHSNDNREAFF.

The V call is TRBV29-1, the J call TRBJ1-2; tentatively, D is TRBD1 (6 bases). Trimming took 3 bases from V and 8 from J, leaving 19 bases between them. The CDR3 has 14 residues. Looked up from germline, CDR1 is SQVTM and CDR2 is ANQGSEA. The CDR3 is CSVEVNRDLGGYTF. CDR3 in DNA: TGCAGCGTTGAGGTCAACAGGGACTTAGGCGGCTACACCTTC.

The chain links TRBV12-3 or TRBV12-4 to TRBJ2-7; D unclear. The CDR3 totals 13 residues. Trimming took 6 bases from V and 6 from J, leaving 15 bases between them. DNA of the CDR3: TGTGCCAGCAGACCTACCTCTTTTTCCGAGCAGTACTTC. Translation gives CASRPTSFSEQYF.

The CDR3 region has the DNA TGCAGCGTTGGCCTTAGGGGACTGAATGAAAAACTGTTTTTT. Encoded protein: CSVGLRGLNEKLFF. The chain is built from TRBV29-1 and TRBJ1-4; D is possibly TRBD1 (5 bases). V was clipped by 4 bases and J by 5 bases, with 14 bases between them. The CDR3 has 14 residues. Germline CDR1 SQVTM, CDR2 ANQGSEA.

This clonotype was picked up one time. The chain uses TRBV29-1 and TRBJ2-4; 8 nucleotides agree with TRBD2. Per the germline V gene, CDR1 is SQVTM and CDR2 is ANQGSEA. J gave up 13 bases and V 6 bases, and 14 bases lay outside the gene matches. CDR3 length equals 13 residues. The CDR3 sequence: CSVRGLEGGMQYF. In nucleotides, the CDR3 is TGCAGCGTCAGGGGACTAGAAGGAGGGATGCAGTACTTC. Variable domain in full (rest from reference TRBV29-1 and TRBJ2-4): SAVISQKPSRDICQRGTSLTIQCQVDSQVTMMFWYRQQPGQSLTLIATANQGSEATYESGFVIDKFPISRPNLTFSTLTVSNMSPEDSSIYLCSVRGLEGGMQYFGAGTRLSVL.

This chain joins TRBV20-1 and TRBJ2-1, with unresolved D. Germline CDR1 is DFQATT and CDR2 is SNEGSKA (reference sequence). Trimming pared 6 bases from V and 3 bases from J, leaving 6 bases between. The CDR3 runs to 11 residues. The CDR3 here is CSAKHYNEQFF. DNA for the CDR3: TGCAGTGCAAAGCACTACAATGAGCAGTTCTTC.

This chain connects TRBV5-1 to TRBJ2-7; 8 bases fit TRBD1. Germline V CDR1 and CDR2: SGHRS, YFSETQ. The CDR3 contains 12 residues. The junction had 5 bases not matched to a gene; V was cut back by 9 bases and J by 3 bases. The CDR3 DNA reads as TGCGCCACCTCGGGACAGGACTACGAGCAGTACTTC. This codes for CATSGQDYEQYF.